This T cell receptor (beta chain) was retrieved from a study of shared clonotypes between healthy human individuals. A word on this clone: Its antigen is still unknown.

The method was immunoSEQ multiplex PCR; TCRdb's version includes in-frame clones alone and lacks a portion of them. The top ten clones hold around 1.7% of a sample with approximately 2,200,000 clones, around 93% of them seen once. Terminally differentiated effector memory CD45RA+ cells were excluded by CCR7 positive selection of CD45RO-negative cells. Those who donated, Caucasian adults without exception, all lived in Nashville, Tennessee. Study-wide findings and caveats: Researchers sampled blood only, noting tissue repertoires likely differ. Genetic and exposure-history diversity was limited by the few donors.

Looked up from germline, CDR1 is SGDLS and CDR2 is YYNGEE. The CDR3 runs to 13 residues. V dropped 4 bases and J dropped 8; count of bases not matched to a gene: 6. The V gene is TRBV9, the J gene TRBJ2-1; 7 bases are shared with TRBD2. The source of this sequence is a man between 18 and 35 years old in good health. Some clones in this sample may be carry-over from other donors' samples. Sample: naive CD8+ T cells from PBMCs. This chain's CDR3 is CASSPGTTYEQFF. The CDR3 region has the DNA TGTGCCAGCAGCCCCGGGACTACCTATGAGCAGTTCTTC.